This T cell receptor (beta chain) was documented in a study of blood T cell repertoires in COVID-19. The table came from immunoSEQ multiplex PCR; TCRdb's copy has only in-frame clones and leaves some out. The sample lists 280,000 or so clones; approximately 83% were seen once. The length of the CDR3 is 16 residues. The V segment lost 0 bases and the J segment 5 bases; nucleotides outside the gene matches: 7. The V gene's germline CDR1 is SGHNT and CDR2 YYREEE (reference sequence). This clone appeared a few times. The sequencing input was peripheral blood. The TCR originated in a human donor in a cohort sampled during active COVID-19. The gene calls are TRBV5-4 and TRBJ2-2; 7 bases agree with TRBD1. The CDR3 loop reads CASSLGQGGRTGELFF. Here the CDR3 DNA reads TGTGCCAGCAGCTTGGGACAGGGTGGTCGGACCGGGGAGCTGTTTTTT.